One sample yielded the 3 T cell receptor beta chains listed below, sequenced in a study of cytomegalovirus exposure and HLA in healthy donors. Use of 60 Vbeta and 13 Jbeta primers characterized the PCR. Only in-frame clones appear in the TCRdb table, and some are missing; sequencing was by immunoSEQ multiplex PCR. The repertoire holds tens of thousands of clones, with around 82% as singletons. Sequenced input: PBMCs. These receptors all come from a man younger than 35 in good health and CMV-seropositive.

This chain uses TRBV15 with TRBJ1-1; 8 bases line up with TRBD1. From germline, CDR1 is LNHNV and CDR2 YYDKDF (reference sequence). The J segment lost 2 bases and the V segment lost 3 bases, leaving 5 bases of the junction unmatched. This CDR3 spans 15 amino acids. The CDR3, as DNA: TGTGCCACCAGCAGCTGGACAGGGAAAAACACTGAAGCTTTCTTT. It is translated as CATSSWTGKNTEAFF.

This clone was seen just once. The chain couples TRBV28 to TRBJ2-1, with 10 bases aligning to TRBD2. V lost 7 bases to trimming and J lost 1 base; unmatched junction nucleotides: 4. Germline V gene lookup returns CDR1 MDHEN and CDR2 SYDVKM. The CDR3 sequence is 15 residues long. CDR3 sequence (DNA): TGTGCCAGCACTACTAGCGGGGTTTCCTACAATGAGCAGTTCTTC. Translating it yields CASTTSGVSYNEQFF.

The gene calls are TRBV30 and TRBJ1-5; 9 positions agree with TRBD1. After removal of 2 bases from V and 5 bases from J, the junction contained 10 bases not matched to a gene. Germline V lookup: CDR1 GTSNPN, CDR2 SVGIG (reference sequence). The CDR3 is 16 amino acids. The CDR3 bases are TGTGCCTGGAGTCCTCCGGGACAGGGTCTCGATCAGCCCCAGCATTTT. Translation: CAWSPPGQGLDQPQHF.